The 12 T cell receptor beta chains presented below share a single source sample, sequenced in a study of neurological immune-mediated disorders. As to time point: technical triplicate 2. One entry per CDR3 protein results from TCRdb running MiXCR on the 5' RACE reads. There are roughly 61,000 distinct CDR3 sequences in the sample; approximately 25% occur only once, and 4.6% lies in the top ten. Material: PBMCs. These receptors were collected from a man aged 55 to 70 with HTLV-1-associated myelopathy (HAM/TSP).

This clonotype was seen at least ten times. The gene calls are TRBV5-6 and TRBJ2-1, with a weak D call TRBD2 (6 bases). V lost 7 bases to trimming and J lost 4 bases, with 18 bases between them. CDR1 SGHDT and CDR2 YYEEEE come from the germline V gene. The CDR3 runs to 15 residues. The CDR3 coding sequence is TGTGCCAGCGGGGATAGCGGATACGGATACAATGAGCAGTTCTTC. As protein: CASGDSGYGYNEQFF.

The chain employs TRBV12-3 or TRBV12-4 and TRBJ2-5; no definite D call. The CDR3 has 12 residues. Trimming shortened V by 5 bases and J by 5 bases, and 9 bases separated the two germline ends. DNA for the CDR3: TGTGCCAGCAGTAAATTTGGGGAGACCCAGTACTTC. This sequence encodes CASSKFGETQYF.

Many counts were recorded for this clonotype. V and J are TRBV20-1 and TRBJ1-5, with 10 bases fitting TRBD1. CDR1 is DFQATT, CDR2 SNEGSKA, per germline (reference sequence). The CDR3 is 15 residues long. The junction had 7 bases not matched to a gene; V was cut back by 6 bases and J by 2 bases. DNA of the CDR3: TGCAGTGCGAGGACAGGGGGTGGTGGCAATCAGCCCCAGCATTTT. It specifies CSARTGGGGNQPQHF.

This clonotype came up many times. J is TRBJ2-7 and V is TRBV29-1; 9 bases align to TRBD1. Germline V CDR1 and CDR2: SQVTM, ANQGSEA. There are 13 residues in the CDR3. V gave up 6 bases and J gave up 6 bases; unmatched junction bases: 9. CDR3 sequence (DNA): TGCAGCGTACAGGGGGCTCATTCGATCGAGCAGTACTTC. Amino acids: CSVQGAHSIEQYF.

V gene TRBV20-1 combines with J gene TRBJ1-2; tentatively, D is TRBD1 (5 bases). The CDR3 is made up of 14 amino acids. The germline V and J ends were trimmed by 5 bases and 4 bases, with 17 bases remaining between them. CDR1 and CDR2 from the germline V gene are DFQATT and SNEGSKA (reference sequence). The CDR3 loop reads CSAYGTSGIYGYTF. The CDR3, as DNA: TGCAGTGCTTACGGGACTAGCGGGATCTATGGCTACACCTTC.

This clonotype was counted at least ten times. J is TRBJ2-3 and V is TRBV4-1; D gene uncertain. The CDR3 sequence is 15 residues long. Germline loops: CDR1 MGHRA, CDR2 YSYEKL. Trimming left V 2 bases short and J 8 bases short, with 17 bases between. CDR3: CASSQNQVERATQYF. CDR3 DNA sequence: TGCGCCAGCAGCCAAAACCAGGTGGAACGTGCTACGCAGTATTTT.

The chain is built from TRBV21-1 and TRBJ2-2; the tabulated D call, TRBD1, remains unverified against the DNA. TRBV21-1 is assigned pseudogene status. CDR3 length: 16 amino acids. The CDR3 DNA reads TGTGCCAGCAGCAAACGGGACAGACCGAACACCGGGGAGCTGTTTTTT. It specifies CASSKRDRPNTGELFF.

The rearrangement uses TRBV10-3 and TRBJ1-5; TRBD1 is a possible D gene (6 bases). Germline CDR1 ENHRY, CDR2 SYGVKD. Trimming took 6 bases from V and 7 from J, leaving 13 bases between them. The length of the CDR3 is 13 residues. The CDR3: CAIRETGAQPQHF. The CDR3 nucleotides are TGTGCCATCAGGGAGACAGGAGCGCAGCCCCAGCATTTT.

This clonotype was seen ten or more times. The chain is built from TRBV29-1 and TRBJ2-3; D is ambiguous. From germline, CDR1 is SQVTM and CDR2 ANQGSEA. The CDR3 length is 15 residues. The V and J ends lost 4 bases and 7 bases respectively, with 21 bases between them. CDR3 coding DNA: TGCAGCGTTGTCCCTGAGCTCCACGCACAAAATACGCAGTATTTT. Protein: CSVVPELHAQNTQYF.

This clonotype was observed a handful of times. The rearrangement joins TRBV18 to TRBJ2-7; D remains unclear. V gave up 3 bases and J gave up 6 bases, with 15 bases separating them. The CDR3 extends over 14 amino acids. CDR1 is KGHSH, CDR2 LQKENI, per germline. The CDR3 sequence is CASSPIEVGIEQYF. CDR3 sequence (DNA): TGTGCCAGCTCACCCATTGAAGTCGGCATCGAGCAGTACTTC.

This clonotype was counted at least ten times. The V and J genes are TRBV20-1 and TRBJ2-7; unclear D gene. The germline CDR1 and CDR2 sequences are DFQATT and SNEGSKA (reference sequence). The V and J ends lost 0 bases and 2 bases respectively, with 8 bases between them. CDR3 length: 13 residues. The CDR3 bases are TGCAGTGCTAGAGATCAGCCCCCCTACGAGCAGTACTTC. Protein: CSARDQPPYEQYF.

This clonotype was picked up many times. V gene TRBV12-3 or TRBV12-4 combines with J gene TRBJ2-2, with 7 bases that match TRBD2. The CDR3 extends over 14 amino acids. V lost 3 bases to trimming and J lost 5 bases; unmatched junction nucleotides: 3. As DNA, the CDR3 is TGTGCCAGCAGTTTGGGGGGGGGGACCGGGGAGCTGTTTTTT. It codes for CASSLGGGTGELFF.